This T cell receptor (beta chain) was recovered during a study of tumor and adjacent non-tumor tissue in lung cancer. Across the whole study: On average, productive TCRbeta reads reached about 4.17 million per sample. Broader study findings: Normal lung showed higher cumulative top 100 clone frequency than tumor.

No cell sorting was done before RNA was extracted from the tissue. Turning to this clonotype: Its target is unknown. A junction end diverges from the germline sequence, so it may reflect a read error.

A modified ARM-PCR protocol with three rounds of nested PCR amplified TCRbeta. TCRdb reanalysed the multiplex PCR reads using MiXCR and keeps one entry per CDR3 protein. The repertoire includes over 100,000 distinct CDR3 sequences, more than 70% of them detected once, and 30% to 45% sits in the top ten. Input material: lung tumor tissue. The TCR originated in a woman in her sixties or seventies with non-small cell lung cancer.

The CDR3 region is CASSQFPGLAGLYQETQYF. DNA for the CDR3: TGTGCAAGCAGCCAATTCCCGGGACTAGCGGGCCTGTACCAAGAGACCCAGTACTTC. The genes are TRBV11-3 and TRBJ2-5; 12 nucleotides line up with TRBD2. In germline, CDR1 is SGHNT, CDR2 YENEEA. This CDR3 has 19 residues.